The entry below describes one TCR beta chain. This record belongs to a study of cytomegalovirus exposure and HLA in healthy donors. The wider study: Of 350 to 400 genotyped donors, 81% grouped in the Caucasian-associated ancestry cluster.

Use of 60 Vbeta and 13 Jbeta primers characterized the PCR. The protocol was immunoSEQ multiplex PCR, while the TCRdb copy is restricted to in-frame clones and leaves out a portion. The sample holds roughly 200,000 clones, around 77% seen once. The CDR3 spans 15 residues. The V gene end was trimmed by 5 bases and the J gene end by 6 bases; junction bases not matched to a gene: 9. Germline CDR1 and CDR2: MNHEY and SMNVEV (reference sequence). This chain joins TRBV27 and TRBJ2-1; 8 bases align to TRBD1. The specimen was PBMCs. The clonotype was recovered from a man in his sixties in good health and CMV-seronegative. CDR3 in amino acids: CASSPRGDRINEQFF. CDR3 in DNA: TGTGCCAGCAGTCCCCGTGGGGACAGGATCAATGAGCAGTTCTTC.